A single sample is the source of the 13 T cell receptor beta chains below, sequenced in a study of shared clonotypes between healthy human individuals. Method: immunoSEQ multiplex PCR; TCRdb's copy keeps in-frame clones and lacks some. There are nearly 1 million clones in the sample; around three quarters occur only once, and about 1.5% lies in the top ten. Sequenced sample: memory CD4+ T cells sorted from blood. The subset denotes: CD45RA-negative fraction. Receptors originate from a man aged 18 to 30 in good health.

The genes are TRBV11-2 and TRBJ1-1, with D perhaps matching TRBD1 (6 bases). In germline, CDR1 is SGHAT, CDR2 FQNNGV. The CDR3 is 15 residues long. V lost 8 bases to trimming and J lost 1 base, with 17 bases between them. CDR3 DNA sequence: TGTGCCAGCTCTTCTGAGGCAGGGGCGAACACTGAAGCTTTCTTT. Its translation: CASSSEAGANTEAFF.

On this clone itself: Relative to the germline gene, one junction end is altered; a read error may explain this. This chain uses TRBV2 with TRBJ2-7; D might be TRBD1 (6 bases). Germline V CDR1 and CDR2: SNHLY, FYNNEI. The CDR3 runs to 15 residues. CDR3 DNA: TGTGTCAGCAGTGACGGGCTAGGGGGCTCCTACGAGCAGTACTTC. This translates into CVSSDGLGGSYEQYF. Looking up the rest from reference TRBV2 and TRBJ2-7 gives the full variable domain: EPEVTQTPSHQVTQMGQEVILRCVPISNHLYFYWYRQILGQKVEFLVSFYNNEISEKSEIFDDQFSVERPDGSNFTLKIRSTKLEDSAMYFCVSSDGLGGSYEQYFGPGTRLTVT.

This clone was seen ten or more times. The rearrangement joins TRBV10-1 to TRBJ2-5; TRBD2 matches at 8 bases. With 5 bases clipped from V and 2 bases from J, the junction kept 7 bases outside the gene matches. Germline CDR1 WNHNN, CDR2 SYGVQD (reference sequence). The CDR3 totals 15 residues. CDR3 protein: CASSSSGGTQETQYF. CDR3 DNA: TGCGCCAGCAGTTCCAGCGGGGGAACTCAAGAGACCCAGTACTTC.

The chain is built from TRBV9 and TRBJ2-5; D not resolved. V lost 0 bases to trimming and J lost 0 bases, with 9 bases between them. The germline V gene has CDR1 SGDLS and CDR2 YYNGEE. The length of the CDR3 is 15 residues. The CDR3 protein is CASSVGGVYQETQYF. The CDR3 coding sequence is TGTGCCAGCAGCGTAGGTGGGGTGTACCAAGAGACCCAGTACTTC.

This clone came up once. The CDR3 DNA is TGTGCCAGCAAGGGGGAGCTCGGGGAAAAACTGTTTTTT. The encoded protein is CASKGELGEKLFF. V usage is TRBV2 and J usage is TRBJ1-4; a weak D match, TRBD1 (6 bases). The V end was cut by 7 bases, the J end by 8 bases, with 14 bases between. The CDR3 has 13 residues. Germline-derived CDR1 and CDR2 are SNHLY and FYNNEI.

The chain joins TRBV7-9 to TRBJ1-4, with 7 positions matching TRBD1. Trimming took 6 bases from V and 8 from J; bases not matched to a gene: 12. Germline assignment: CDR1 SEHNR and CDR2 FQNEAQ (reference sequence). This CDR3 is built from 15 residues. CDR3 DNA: TGTGCCAGCAGTCGGCCTCAGACAGGGAGCGAAAAACTGTTTTTT. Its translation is CASSRPQTGSEKLFF.

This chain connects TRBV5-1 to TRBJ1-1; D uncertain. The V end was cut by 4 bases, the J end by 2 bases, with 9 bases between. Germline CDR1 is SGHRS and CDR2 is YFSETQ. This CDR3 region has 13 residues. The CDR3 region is CASSPVLNTEAFF. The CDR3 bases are TGCGCCAGCAGCCCGGTATTAAACACTGAAGCTTTCTTT.

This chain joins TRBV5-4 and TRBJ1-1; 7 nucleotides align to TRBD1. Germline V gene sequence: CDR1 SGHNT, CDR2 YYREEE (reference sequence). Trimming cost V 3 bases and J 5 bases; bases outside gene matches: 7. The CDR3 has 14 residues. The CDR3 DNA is TGTGCCAGCAGCTCCGGACAGGCCGGGACTGAAGCTTTCTTT. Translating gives CASSSGQAGTEAFF. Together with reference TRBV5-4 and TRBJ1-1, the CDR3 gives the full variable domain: ETGVTQSPTHLIKTRGQQVTLRCSSQSGHNTVSWYQQALGQGPQFIFQYYREEENGRGNFPPRFSGLQFPNYSSELNVNALELDDSALYLCASSSGQAGTEAFFGQGTRLTVV.

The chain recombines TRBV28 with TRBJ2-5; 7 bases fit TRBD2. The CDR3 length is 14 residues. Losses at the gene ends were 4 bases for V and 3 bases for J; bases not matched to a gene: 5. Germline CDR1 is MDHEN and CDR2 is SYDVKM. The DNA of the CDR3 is TGTGCCAGCAGTTCCCCGGGGGGAGAAGAGACCCAGTACTTC. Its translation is CASSSPGGEETQYF.

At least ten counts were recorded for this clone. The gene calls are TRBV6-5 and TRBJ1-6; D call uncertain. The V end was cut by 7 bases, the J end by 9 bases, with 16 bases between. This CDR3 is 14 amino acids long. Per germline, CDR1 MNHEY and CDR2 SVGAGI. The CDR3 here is CASIFQVLGSPLHF. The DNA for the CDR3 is TGTGCCAGCATTTTCCAGGTCCTGGGTTCACCCCTCCACTTT.

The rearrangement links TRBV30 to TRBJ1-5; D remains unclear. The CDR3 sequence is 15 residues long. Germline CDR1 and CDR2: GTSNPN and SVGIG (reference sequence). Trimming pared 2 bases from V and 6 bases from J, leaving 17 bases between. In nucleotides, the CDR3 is TGTGCCTGGAGTCATTCCGGGCAATACACTCAGCCCCAGCATTTT. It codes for CAWSHSGQYTQPQHF.

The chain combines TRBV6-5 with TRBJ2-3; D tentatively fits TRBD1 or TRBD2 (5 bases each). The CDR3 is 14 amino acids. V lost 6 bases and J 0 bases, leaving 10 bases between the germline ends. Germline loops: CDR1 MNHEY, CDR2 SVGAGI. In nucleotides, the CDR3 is TGTGCCAGCAGGATGAGGGACAGCACAGATACGCAGTATTTT. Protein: CASRMRDSTDTQYF.

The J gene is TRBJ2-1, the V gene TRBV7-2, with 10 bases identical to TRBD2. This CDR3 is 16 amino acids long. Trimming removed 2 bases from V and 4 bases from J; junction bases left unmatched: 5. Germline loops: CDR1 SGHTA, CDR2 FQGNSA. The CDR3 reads CASSLSVSGGYNEQFF. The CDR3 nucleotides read TGTGCCAGCAGCTTAAGTGTTAGCGGGGGGTACAATGAGCAGTTCTTC.